The clone carrying this TCR beta chain was found once. Authors' data handling: Estimation of nucleated cell counts relied on the amplification of reference gene primers. Sequencing was performed with immunoSEQ multiplex PCR; in TCRdb, only in-frame clones are kept and a portion is missing. Clone size and V and J calls were adopted from that table, with D and trimming inferred from the DNA. The repertoire includes approximately 80,000 clones, 75% to 85% of them detected once, and around a quarter sits in the top ten. Trimming took 8 bases from V and 8 from J, leaving 16 bases between them. This CDR3 has 12 residues. This record comes from a study of blood T cell repertoires in COVID-19. The wider study: From T cells, B-cell-depleted T cells, or PBMCs came the material, which was cDNA or gDNA.

The chain is built from TRBV12-3 or TRBV12-4 and TRBJ2-7; D is possibly TRBD1 (5 bases). The material sequenced was peripheral blood. The sequence was obtained from a human donor in a cohort sampled during active COVID-19. The CDR3 sequence: CASGAFVMQQYF. The CDR3 bases are TGTGCCAGCGGGGCGTTCGTGATGCAGCAGTACTTC.